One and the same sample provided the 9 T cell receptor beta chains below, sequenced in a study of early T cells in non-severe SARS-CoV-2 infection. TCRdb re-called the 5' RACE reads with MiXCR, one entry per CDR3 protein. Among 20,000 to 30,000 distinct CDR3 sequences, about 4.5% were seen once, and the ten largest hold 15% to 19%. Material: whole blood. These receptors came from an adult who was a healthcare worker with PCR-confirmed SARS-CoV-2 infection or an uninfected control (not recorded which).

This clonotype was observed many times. This CDR3 reads CASSPSRGPTVNEQFF. Written as DNA, the CDR3 is TGTGCCAGTAGTCCTTCGCGCGGGCCCACCGTTAATGAGCAGTTCTTC. The chain uses TRBV19 and TRBJ2-1; possible D gene TRBD2, 5 bases. The V gene's germline CDR1 is LNHDA and CDR2 SQIVND (reference sequence). V was shortened by 5 bases and J by 7 bases, with 21 bases between the two germline ends. CDR3 length equals 16 residues.

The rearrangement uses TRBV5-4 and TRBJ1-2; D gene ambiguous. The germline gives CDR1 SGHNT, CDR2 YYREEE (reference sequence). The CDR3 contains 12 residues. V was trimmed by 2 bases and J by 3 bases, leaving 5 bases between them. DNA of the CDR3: TGTGCCAGCAGCTTCGTAGACTATGGCTACACCTTC. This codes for CASSFVDYGYTF.

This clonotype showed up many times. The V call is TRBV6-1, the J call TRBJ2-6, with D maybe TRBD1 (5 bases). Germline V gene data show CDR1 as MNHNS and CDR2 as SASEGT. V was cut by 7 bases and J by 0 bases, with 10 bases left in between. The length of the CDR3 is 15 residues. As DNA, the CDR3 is TGTGCCAGCACAGGGCGGACCTCTGGGGCCAACGTCCTGACTTTC. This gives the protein CASTGRTSGANVLTF.

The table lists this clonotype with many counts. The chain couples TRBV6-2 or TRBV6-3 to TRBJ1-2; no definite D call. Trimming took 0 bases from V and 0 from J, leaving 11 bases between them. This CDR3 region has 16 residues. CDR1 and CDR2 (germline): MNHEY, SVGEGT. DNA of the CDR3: TGTGCCAGCAGTTACTCGATAACAGATGCTAACTATGGCTACACCTTC. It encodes CASSYSITDANYGYTF.

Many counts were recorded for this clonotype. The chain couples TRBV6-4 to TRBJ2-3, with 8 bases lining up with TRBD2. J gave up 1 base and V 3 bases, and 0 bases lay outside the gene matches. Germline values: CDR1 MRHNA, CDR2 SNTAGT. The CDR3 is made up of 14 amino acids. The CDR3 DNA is TGTGCCAGCAGTGAGCGGGGGGGCACAGATACGCAGTATTTT. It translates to CASSERGGTDTQYF.

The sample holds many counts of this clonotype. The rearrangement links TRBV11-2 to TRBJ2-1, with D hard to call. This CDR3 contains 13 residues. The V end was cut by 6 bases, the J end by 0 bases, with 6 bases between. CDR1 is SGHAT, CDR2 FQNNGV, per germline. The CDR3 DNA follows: TGTGCCAGCAGAAAGATCTCCTACAATGAGCAGTTCTTC. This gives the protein CASRKISYNEQFF.

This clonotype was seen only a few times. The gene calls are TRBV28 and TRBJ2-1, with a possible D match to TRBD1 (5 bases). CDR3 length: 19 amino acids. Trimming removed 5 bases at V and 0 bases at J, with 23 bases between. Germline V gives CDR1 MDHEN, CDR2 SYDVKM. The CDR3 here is CASSPRARGAKSSYNEQFF. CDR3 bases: TGTGCCAGCAGTCCTAGGGCCCGTGGGGCCAAGAGCTCCTACAATGAGCAGTTCTTC.

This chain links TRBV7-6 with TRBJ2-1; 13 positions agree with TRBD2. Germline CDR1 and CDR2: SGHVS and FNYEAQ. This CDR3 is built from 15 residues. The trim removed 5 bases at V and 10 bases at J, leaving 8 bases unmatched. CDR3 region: CASSPTSGRAGEQFF. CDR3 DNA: TGTGCCAGCAGCCCTACTAGCGGGAGGGCCGGAGAGCAGTTCTTC. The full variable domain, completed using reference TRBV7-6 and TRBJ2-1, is GAGVSQSPRYKVTKRGQDVALRCDPISGHVSLYWYRQALGQGPEFLTYFNYEAQQDKSGLPNDRFSAERPEGSISTLTIQRTEQRDSAMYRCASSPTSGRAGEQFFGPGTRLTVL.

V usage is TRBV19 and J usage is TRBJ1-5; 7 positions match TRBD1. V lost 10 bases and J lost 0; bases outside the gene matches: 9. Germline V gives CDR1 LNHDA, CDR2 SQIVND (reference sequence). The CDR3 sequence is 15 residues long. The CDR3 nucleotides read TGTGCCACCCGGGACAGATCGTATAGCAATCAGCCCCAGCATTTT. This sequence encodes CATRDRSYSNQPQHF. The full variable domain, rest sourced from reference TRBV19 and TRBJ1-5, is DGGITQSPKYLFRKEGQNVTLSCEQNLNHDAMYWYRQDPGQGLRLIYYSQIVNDFQKGDIAEGYSVSREKKESFPLTVTSAQKNPTAFYLCATRDRSYSNQPQHFGDGTRLSIL.